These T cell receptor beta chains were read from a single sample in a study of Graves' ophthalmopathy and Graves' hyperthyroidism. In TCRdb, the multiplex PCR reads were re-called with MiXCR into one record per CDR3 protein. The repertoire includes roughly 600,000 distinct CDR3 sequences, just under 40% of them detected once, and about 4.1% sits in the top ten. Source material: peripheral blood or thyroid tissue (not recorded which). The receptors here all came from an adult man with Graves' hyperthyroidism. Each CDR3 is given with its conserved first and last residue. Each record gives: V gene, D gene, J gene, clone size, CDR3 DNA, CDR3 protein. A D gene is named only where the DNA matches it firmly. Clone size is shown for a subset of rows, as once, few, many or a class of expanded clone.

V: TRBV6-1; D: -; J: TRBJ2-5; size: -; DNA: TGTGCCAGCTCACCGGGATTCCAAGAGAGCCAGTACTTC; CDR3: CASSPGFQESQYF
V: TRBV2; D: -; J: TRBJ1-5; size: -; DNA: TGTGCCAGCAGTCCCCCGACCTCGGGGCGGAATCAGCCCCAGCATTTT; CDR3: CASSPPTSGRNQPQHF
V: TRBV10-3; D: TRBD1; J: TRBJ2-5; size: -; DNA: TGTGCCACCGGACAGGGGTCGGGAGAGACCCAGTACTTC; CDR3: CATGQGSGETQYF
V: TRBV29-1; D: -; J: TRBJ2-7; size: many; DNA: TGCAGCGCCCAGGTCGGCAGGGGATTAGAGCAGTACTTC; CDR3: CSAQVGRGLEQYF
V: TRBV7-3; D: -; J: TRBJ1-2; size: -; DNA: TGTGCCAGCAGCCAAGATGAGGGGTTCGGGGGCTACACCTTC; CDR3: CASSQDEGFGGYTF
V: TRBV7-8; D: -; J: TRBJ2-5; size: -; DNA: TGTGCCAGCAGCCCACTGACTGAAGAGACCCAGTACTTC; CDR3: CASSPLTEETQYF
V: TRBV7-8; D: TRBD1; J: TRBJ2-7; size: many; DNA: TGTGCCAGCAGCTGGGGACAGGGGTACGAGCAGTACTTC; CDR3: CASSWGQGYEQYF
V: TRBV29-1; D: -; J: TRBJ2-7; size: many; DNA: TGCAGCGTTCATAGGGGCCACGAGCAGTACTTC; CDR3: CSVHRGHEQYF
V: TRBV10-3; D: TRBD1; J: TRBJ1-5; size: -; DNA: TGTGCCATCAGGGACAGGGGACGACAGCCCCAGCATTTT; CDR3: CAIRDRGRQPQHF
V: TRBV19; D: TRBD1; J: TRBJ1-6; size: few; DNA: TGTGCCAGTGCCGACAGGGGGCTTTCACCCCTCCACTTT; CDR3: CASADRGLSPLHF
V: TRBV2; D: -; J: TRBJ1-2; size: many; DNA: TGTGCCAGCAGTAGACAGGCAGAGCGAGATGGCTACACCTTC; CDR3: CASSRQAERDGYTF
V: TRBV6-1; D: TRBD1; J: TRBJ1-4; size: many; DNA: TGTGCCAGCAGTGAATCCGGGACAGGAATTAATGAAAAACTGTTTTTT; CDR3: CASSESGTGINEKLFF
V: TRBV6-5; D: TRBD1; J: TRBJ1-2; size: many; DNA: TGTGCCAGCAAGGGGGCCCAAGTGGGCTATGGCTACACCTTC; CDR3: CASKGAQVGYGYTF
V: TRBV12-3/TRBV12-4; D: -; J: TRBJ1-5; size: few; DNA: TGTGCCAGCAGGCGTCTAAGTAGCAATCAGCCCCAGCATTTT; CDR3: CASRRLSSNQPQHF
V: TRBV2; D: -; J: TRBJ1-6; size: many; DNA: TGTGCCAGTGGACAAATGGGTCCACCCCTCCACTTT; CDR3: CASGQMGPPLHF
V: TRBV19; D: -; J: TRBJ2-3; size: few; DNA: TGTGCCAGTAGTATGATGTTATCAGATACGCAGTATTTT; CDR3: CASSMMLSDTQYF
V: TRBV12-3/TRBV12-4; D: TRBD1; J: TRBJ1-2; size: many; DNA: TGTGCCAGCACCAAGGACAGGGGGGGTGGCTACACCTTC; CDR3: CASTKDRGGGYTF
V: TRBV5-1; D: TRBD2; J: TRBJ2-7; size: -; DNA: TGCGCCAGCAGCCCGGCGGGAGTCTCTTTCGAGCAGTACTTC; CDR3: CASSPAGVSFEQYF
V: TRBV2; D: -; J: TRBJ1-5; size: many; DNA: TGTGCCAGCACCTTGGACGGAACCAATCAGCCCCAGCATTTT; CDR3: CASTLDGTNQPQHF
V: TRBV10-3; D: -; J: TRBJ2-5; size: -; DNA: TGTGCCAGCAGGAACGGGGGAGCTCAAGAGACCCAGTACTTC; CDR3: CASRNGGAQETQYF
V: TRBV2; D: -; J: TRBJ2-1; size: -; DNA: TGTGCCAGCAGTTTACTGCCCGAGAATGAGCAGTTCTTC; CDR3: CASSLLPENEQFF
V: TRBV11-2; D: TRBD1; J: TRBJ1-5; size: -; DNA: TGTGCCAGCAGCTTTTCCGCGGACAGGGGCGGTCAGCCCCAGCATTTT; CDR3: CASSFSADRGGQPQHF
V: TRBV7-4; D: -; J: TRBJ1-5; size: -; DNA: TGTGCCAGCAAAAACCAGGGGACATATAGCAATCAGCCCCAGCATTTT; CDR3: CASKNQGTYSNQPQHF
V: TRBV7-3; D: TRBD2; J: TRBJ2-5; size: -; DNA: TGTGCCAGCAGCTCTTTAGCGGGCCCCGGGACCCAGTACTTC; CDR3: CASSSLAGPGTQYF
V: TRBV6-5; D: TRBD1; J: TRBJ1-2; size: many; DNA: TGTGCCAGCAGCTGGATTCAGGGGGCGTTTGATGGCTACACCTTC; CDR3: CASSWIQGAFDGYTF
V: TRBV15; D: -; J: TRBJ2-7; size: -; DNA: TGTGCCACCAAGAATTGGGGGGTTGATGAGCAGTACTTC; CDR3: CATKNWGVDEQYF
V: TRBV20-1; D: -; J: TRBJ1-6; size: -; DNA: TGCAGTGCTAGAGACTGGGGCGGTTCACCCCTCCACTTT; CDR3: CSARDWGGSPLHF
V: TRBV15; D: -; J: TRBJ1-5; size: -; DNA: TGTGCCACCACAACGGTCAATCAGCCCCAGCATTTT; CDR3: CATTTVNQPQHF
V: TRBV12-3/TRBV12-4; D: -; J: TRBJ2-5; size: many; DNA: TGTGCCAGCAGCCATGGACCGCTCCAAGAGACCCAGTACTTC; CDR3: CASSHGPLQETQYF
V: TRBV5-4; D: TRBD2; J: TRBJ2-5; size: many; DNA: TGTGCCAGCAGCTTGGCAACGGGGGGGCGAGGGCAAGAGACCCAGTACTTC; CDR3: CASSLATGGRGQETQYF
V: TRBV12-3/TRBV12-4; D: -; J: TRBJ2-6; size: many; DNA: TGTGCCAGCACCCTTACACAGGGTGCCAACGTCCTGACTTTC; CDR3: CASTLTQGANVLTF
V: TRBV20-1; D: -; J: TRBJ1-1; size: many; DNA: TGCAGTGCTAGGGAGACAGTGAACACTGAAGCTTTCTTT; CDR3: CSARETVNTEAFF
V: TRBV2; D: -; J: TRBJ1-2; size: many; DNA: TGTGCCAGCAGTGAGGCGGGGGTGGTTGGCTACACCTTC; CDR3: CASSEAGVVGYTF
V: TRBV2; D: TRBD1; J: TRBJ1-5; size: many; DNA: TGTGCCAGCAGTTGGGACAGGGTAGGGCAGCCCCAGCATTTT; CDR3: CASSWDRVGQPQHF
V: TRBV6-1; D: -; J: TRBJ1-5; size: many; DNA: TGTGCCAGCAGTGAAGCGTATAGCAATCAGCCCCAGCATTTT; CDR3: CASSEAYSNQPQHF
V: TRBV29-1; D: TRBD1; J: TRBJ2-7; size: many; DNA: TGCAGCGGGACAGGGGACCCCCACGAGCAGTACTTC; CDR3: CSGTGDPHEQYF
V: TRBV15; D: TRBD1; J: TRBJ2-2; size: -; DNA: TGTGCCACCAGCAGGGACAGGGGGCGGGCCGGGGAGCTGTTTTTT; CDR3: CATSRDRGRAGELFF
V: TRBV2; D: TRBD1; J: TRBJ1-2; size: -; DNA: TGTGCCAGCAGTGCGGACAGGGGAGACTACACCTTC; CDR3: CASSADRGDYTF
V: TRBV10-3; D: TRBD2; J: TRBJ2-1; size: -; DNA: TGTGCCATCCGCGGGGGGGCCTCGGATGAGCAGTTCTTC; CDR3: CAIRGGASDEQFF
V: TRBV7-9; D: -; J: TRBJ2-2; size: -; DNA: TGTGCCAGCAGTTACGCGGTGCCAGGGCCCAACACCGGGGAGCTGTTTTTT; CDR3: CASSYAVPGPNTGELFF
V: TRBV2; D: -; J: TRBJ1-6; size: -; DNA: TGTGCCAGCAGACAGACTGATAATTCACCCCTCCACTTT; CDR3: CASRQTDNSPLHF
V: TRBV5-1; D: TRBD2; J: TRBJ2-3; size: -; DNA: TGCGCCAGCAGCGGCGGACTAGCGGTTAGCACAGATACGCAGTATTTT; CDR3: CASSGGLAVSTDTQYF
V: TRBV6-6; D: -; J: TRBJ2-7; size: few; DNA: TGTGCCAGCAGTTACTCAGCGACAGCCAACGAGCAGTACTTC; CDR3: CASSYSATANEQYF
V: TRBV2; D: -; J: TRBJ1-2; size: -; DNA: TGTGCCAGCAGCCTGGGACAAAACACCTTC; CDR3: CASSLGQNTF
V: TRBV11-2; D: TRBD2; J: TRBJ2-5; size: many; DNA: TGTGCCAGCAGCTTGGCGGCTAGCGGGAGACGGGAGGAGACCCAGTACTTC; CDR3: CASSLAASGRREETQYF